This note documents a single TCR beta chain sequence. Its specific antigen is unknown. One base away there is no much larger clone; base qualities are not given. This sample was taken from a study of T cell clones after liver transplantation (dated 2019 in TCRdb). Notes on the research overall: ITN030ST, the source of the samples, was a randomized trial that attempted immunosuppression withdrawal within 2 years of liver transplantation. Third party-reactive TCRbeta sequences from pre-transplant MLRs were also identified as an antigen-independent comparator for donor-reactive sequences. The studied cohort comprised 8 liver transplant recipients, 3 classified as tolerant and 5 as non-tolerant. Tolerance was defined as complete withdrawal of immunosuppression for at least one year without a rise in liver enzymes beyond twice the upper limit of normal. No induction therapy was given to the subjects, and standard immunosuppression was administered until randomization at 12-24 months post-transplant. Donor-reactive T cell clones were identified by TCRbeta sequencing following a pre-transplant mixed lymphocyte reaction and were subsequently tracked in post-transplant blood. Three of the eight recipients were HCV-positive; the others were transplanted for non-autoimmune, non-viral indications. Blood samples were collected pre-transplant, pre-randomization before withdrawal, and post-randomization after either full withdrawal or failed withdrawal.

Using immunoSEQ, frozen genomic DNA was subjected to high-throughput TCRbeta CDR3 sequencing, a process that included PCR amplification, mapping, bias correction and internal controls. In the source study's methods: Only productive rearrangements were retained, and each unique TCRbeta sequence was defined by its CDR3 nucleotide sequence together with its V and J gene. For a sequence to be called donor-reactive, it needed a frequency of at least 0.01% and at least 5-fold expansion in CFSE-low cells compared with unstimulated pre-transplant cells. Minimum frequency thresholds were set for each subject on the basis of the unstimulated sample with the lowest template count, so that a detection power of at least 90% was ensured. Jensen-Shannon divergence between the top 1000 TCRbeta sequences post- versus pre-transplant served as the measure of repertoire turnover. Two-sided Fisher's exact tests were used to test for changes in how often donor-reactive sequences were detected. Imported from immuneACCESS, the table was reduced by TCRdb to in-frame sequences with V and J called. These copies leave out some clones; in studies compared against another copy, an unresolved V gene accounts for under half, and the cause of the remainder is not known. V and J calls and clone size are as listed in that table; D and trimming were resolved from the DNA. The sample table records 50,000 to 70,000 clones; about 70% of these occur just once. Approximately 2.8% of the sample belongs to the ten largest clones.

Unstimulated PBMCs, after thawing, were stained for CD3, CD4 and CD8 and then FACS-sorted into CD3+CD4+ and CD3+CD8+ populations. All 8 studied subjects were randomized to immunosuppression withdrawal. The Qiagen DNeasy Blood and Tissue Kit was used for genomic DNA isolation. Findings and caveats that apply to the study as a whole: Circulating donor-reactive CD4 TCRbeta sequences fell significantly post-transplant in 5 of 8 subjects, irrespective of tolerance or HCV status. In two subjects, low numbers of available donor cells limited the measurable donor-reactive repertoire. The conclusions were considered preliminary, being limited by small, heterogeneous patient numbers and non-standardized post-transplant time points. The decline in donor-reactive sequences exceeded the decline in third party-reactive sequences, suggesting partial antigen-specific deletion that was unrelated to withdrawal success. After accounting for repertoire turnover, donor-reactive detection was significantly reduced in 7 of 8 subjects for CD4 and 8 of 8 for CD8. Because no allograft tissue specimens were available, donor-reactive T cells may have migrated into the graft instead of being deleted.

Taken from cysteine to phenylalanine, the CDR3 has 13 residues. CDR3 DNA only is kept here, 39 bases in frame from base 1. Cut back by 5 bases and 9 bases, the V and J ends lie 17 bases apart. The germline V gene (reference sequence) supplies CDR1 LNHNV and CDR2 YYDKDF. Sequenced material: CD4+ T cells from blood, taken at the roughly 15-month timepoint. Recombination linked TRBV15 to TRBJ2-7; D gene: possibly TRBD1, on 6 matching bases. This clonotype was obtained from a human patient who received a liver transplant. Following a transplant, a fraction of the T cells may be traceable to the graft donor. The sequenced DNA is TGTGCCACCAGCTTCTCGTTCCAAGGGGGGCAGTACTTC. It specifies CATSFSFQGGQYF.